A selection of T cell receptor beta chains follows, all from one sample in a study of shared clonotypes between healthy human individuals. Here immunoSEQ multiplex PCR was the method, and the copy in TCRdb shows in-frame clones only, minus some. Of around 1.9 million clones in the sample, over 85% were seen once. The sample comprised naive CD8+ T cells from PBMCs. The receptors here all came from a man aged 18-30 years in good health. Some clones in this sample may be carry-over from other donors' samples. The CDR3 runs from the conserved cysteine through the conserved F or W. A D gene is named only where the DNA matches it firmly. Size tells how often a clone was seen (once, few, many) or the class of an expanded clone, and some rows leave it out.

v_gene	abundance	j_gene	d_gene	len	CDR3nt	CDR3aa
TRBV28	.	TRBJ2-1	.	13	TGTGCCAGCAGTTTAAAAAGATTCGATGAGCAGTTCTTC	CASSLKRFDEQFF
TRBV27	.	TRBJ2-1	TRBD1	13	TGTGCCACCAGACAGGGTTCCGTCGATGAGCAGTTCTTC	CATRQGSVDEQFF
TRBV10-3	.	TRBJ2-3	TRBD1	19	TGTGCCATCAGTGAGTCGCAAGAGACAGGGGATCGCTCCACAGATACGCAGTATTTT	CAISESQETGDRSTDTQYF
TRBV30	once	TRBJ2-7	.	13	TGTGCCTGGAGGTCCCTCACCCTCTACGAGCAGTACTTC	CAWRSLTLYEQYF
TRBV29-1	.	TRBJ2-1	.	10	TGCAGCGGCGGGGAAGGTGAGCAGTTCTTC	CSGGEGEQFF
TRBV9	.	TRBJ2-7	TRBD2	15	TGTGCCAGCAGCGGGAGCGGGAGATCTCTCGACGAGCAGTACTTC	CASSGSGRSLDEQYF
TRBV9	.	TRBJ2-2	TRBD2	16	TGTGCCAGCAGCCCCCGGGGGGATCACCGGGCCGGGGAGCTGTTTTTT	CASSPRGDHRAGELFF
TRBV10-1	.	TRBJ2-7	TRBD1	14	TGCGCCAGCAGCCAGAAGACAGGGCCCTACGAGCAGTACTTC	CASSQKTGPYEQYF
TRBV5-1	.	TRBJ1-2	.	14	TGCGCCAGCAGCGAACCCACAGATACGTATGGCTACACCTTC	CASSEPTDTYGYTF
TRBV7-9	once	TRBJ2-1	TRBD2	16	TGTGCCAGCAGCTTGTTTAGCGGGAGCCCCTCCAATGAGCAGTTCTTC	CASSLFSGSPSNEQFF
TRBV30	few	TRBJ1-1	.	11	TGTGCCTGGAGTAAGAGGACTGAAGCTTTCTTT	CAWSKRTEAFF
TRBV10-3	once	TRBJ2-2	TRBD2	17	TGTGCCACAAAGGTGGTATTGGAGCGGGACGACACCGGGGAGCTGTTTTTT	CATKVVLERDDTGELFF
TRBV11-2	.	TRBJ1-1	.	14	TGTGCCAGCAGCTTATTCCACAAAGAAGCTGAAGCTTTCTTT	CASSLFHKEAEAFF
TRBV7-9	.	TRBJ2-5	TRBD1	15	TGCACCCTCCGGTTGACTACAGGGGTCCAAGAGACCCAGTACTTC	CTLRLTTGVQETQYF
TRBV28	.	TRBJ2-7	.	12	TGTGCCAGCAGTTTATCAAGTTACGAGCAGTACTTC	CASSLSSYEQYF
TRBV6-4	.	TRBJ2-1	TRBD2	16	TGTGCCAGCAGTGACTCGGCGGGAGGGATCTACAATGAGCAGTTCTTC	CASSDSAGGIYNEQFF
TRBV4-1	.	TRBJ2-3	.	17	TGCGCCAGCAGCCAAGTTCGCCAGGGCCCTAGCACAGATACGCAGTATTTT	CASSQVRQGPSTDTQYF
TRBV27	.	TRBJ2-7	TRBD1	13	TGTGCCAGCAGTTGGGGACAGGGCTACGAGCAGTACTTC	CASSWGQGYEQYF
TRBV6-6	.	TRBJ1-2	TRBD1	14	TGTGCCACCCGGGACAGGGCTTCTAACTATGGCTACACCTTC	CATRDRASNYGYTF
TRBV5-4	once	TRBJ2-7	TRBD2	15	TGTGCCAGCAGCCGGCGTAGCGGGATGGGCTACGAGCAGTACTTC	CASSRRSGMGYEQYF
TRBV12-5	.	TRBJ2-1	TRBD1	13	TGTGCTAGTGTGCGGGACAGGGGCGATGAGCAGTTCTTC	CASVRDRGDEQFF
TRBV29-1	once	TRBJ2-1	TRBD2	13	TGCAGCGTTGGCGGGGGGGGCTTCAATGAGCAGTTCTTC	CSVGGGGFNEQFF
TRBV21-1	.	TRBJ2-2	.	16	TGTGCCGGAACGTCGGGGGGAGCGAGGAGCACCGGGGAGCTGTTTTTT	CAGTSGGARSTGELFF
TRBV4-1	.	TRBJ1-2	.	13	TGCGCCAGCAGCCAAGTAAGCGGAGATGGCTACACCTTC	CASSQVSGDGYTF
TRBV30	.	TRBJ1-1	TRBD1	13	TGTGCCTGGAGTGTCCCGGGACAGGATGAAGCTTTCTTT	CAWSVPGQDEAFF
TRBV28	.	TRBJ2-7	TRBD1	14	TGTGCCAGCAGTGACAGGGTCCCCCCCTACGAGCAGTACTTC	CASSDRVPPYEQYF
TRBV27	once	TRBJ1-1	.	16	TGTGCCAGCAGTTTATCGATAAAGGTAGGGTTCACTGAAGCTTTCTTT	CASSLSIKVGFTEAFF
TRBV27	.	TRBJ2-3	.	13	TGTGCCAGCAGTTTATCGTGGGCAGATACGCAGTATTTT	CASSLSWADTQYF
TRBV5-5	.	TRBJ2-7	TRBD2	16	TGTGCCAGCAGCTACTTACTAGCGGGGAACTTCTACGAGCAGTACTTC	CASSYLLAGNFYEQYF
TRBV28	.	TRBJ2-5	.	13	TGTGCCAGCAGTCCGGGTATCCAAGAGACCCAGTACTTC	CASSPGIQETQYF
TRBV19	.	TRBJ2-4	.	13	TGTGCCAGTAGTATCCGGCAGCAAAACATTCAGTACTTC	CASSIRQQNIQYF
TRBV25-1	once	TRBJ1-1	TRBD1	13	TGTGCCAGCAGTGCTGCAGGGGGCACTGAAGCTTTCTTT	CASSAAGGTEAFF
TRBV7-8	.	TRBJ2-7	.	15	TGTGCCAGCAGCCCGGACAGCAGAGATCCCTACGAGCAGTACTTC	CASSPDSRDPYEQYF
TRBV6-5	once	TRBJ2-1	.	15	TGTGCCAGCAGTTACGGTAGGGGCGGCTACAATGAGCAGTTCTTC	CASSYGRGGYNEQFF
TRBV9	.	TRBJ2-7	.	11	TGTGCCAGCAGCCCCAAATACGAGCAGTACTTC	CASSPKYEQYF
TRBV5-8	.	TRBJ2-2	.	11	TGTGCCAGCAGCTCGAGTGGGGAGCTGTTTTTT	CASSSSGELFF
TRBV2	.	TRBJ2-5	TRBD1	15	TGTGCCAGCAGTGAAGCCCCAGGGGGCCGAGAGACCCAGTACTTC	CASSEAPGGRETQYF
TRBV6-5	.	TRBJ2-5	TRBD2	15	TGTGCCAGCAGTTATAGCGAAAGGGAGGGGGAGACCCAGTACTTC	CASSYSEREGETQYF
TRBV14	.	TRBJ2-7	TRBD2	13	TGTGCCAGCAGCCCGGGACTATTAAACGAGCAGTACTTC	CASSPGLLNEQYF
TRBV4-1	.	TRBJ1-5	.	17	TGCGCCAGCAGCCAAGCCCCACAGCGGTTGGGCAATCAGCCCCAGCATTTT	CASSQAPQRLGNQPQHF
TRBV6-1	.	TRBJ1-1	.	13	TGTGCCACCAGACCTACGCTGAACACTGAAGCTTTCTTT	CATRPTLNTEAFF
TRBV6-5	.	TRBJ2-7	TRBD1	14	TGTGCCAGCAGTTACGGCCAGGGGGTTTACGAGCAGTACTTC	CASSYGQGVYEQYF
TRBV27	.	TRBJ2-1	.	16	TGTGCCAGCAGTTCATATAGGGTTAGCTCCTACAATGAGCAGTTCTTC	CASSSYRVSSYNEQFF
TRBV7-9	.	TRBJ1-1	.	15	TGTGCCAGCAGCTCGATGGTGGGGGGGGAGACTGAAGCTTTCTTT	CASSSMVGGETEAFF
TRBV19	.	TRBJ2-7	.	13	TGTGCCAGTAGTTTTGGATCAGCCTGGGAGCAGTACTTC	CASSFGSAWEQYF
TRBV27	.	TRBJ1-2	TRBD1	15	TGTGCCAGCACCAAAACTTTGGGGACAGGGTTCGGCTACACCTTC	CASTKTLGTGFGYTF
TRBV30	.	TRBJ2-7	.	13	TGTGCCTGGACCCCATTTAGCTCCTACGAGCAGTACTTC	CAWTPFSSYEQYF
TRBV6-5	.	TRBJ1-1	.	16	TGTGCCAGCAGTTACTCGCCCCGAGCCCTGAACACTGAAGCTTTCTTT	CASSYSPRALNTEAFF